A selection of T cell receptor beta chains follows, all from one sample in a study of blood T cell repertoires in COVID-19. The data were produced by immunoSEQ multiplex PCR, yet TCRdb's version contains in-frame clones alone and is incomplete. Here the sample spans around 500,000 clones, approximately 88% being singletons. Sequencing was performed on PBMCs or T cells enriched from blood (not recorded which). All receptors come from a woman in her 40s who had recovered from COVID-19. The CDR3 runs from the conserved cysteine through the conserved F or W. Fields, in order: J gene, clone size, D gene, V gene, CDR3 DNA, CDR3 protein. A D gene is named only where the DNA matches it firmly. Clone size is stated in some rows and not others, as once, few, many or a class when expanded.

j_call: TRBJ2-1; clone_size: NA; d_call: TRBD2; v_call: TRBV7-2; cdr3_nt: TGTGCCAGCAGCAAGCGGGAGTCCTCCTACAATGAGCAGTTCTTC; cdr3_aa: CASSKRESSYNEQFF
j_call: TRBJ1-2; clone_size: once; d_call: TRBD1; v_call: TRBV10-3; cdr3_nt: TGTGCCATCACCCGGGACAGGGATGTATGGTATGGCTACACCTTC; cdr3_aa: CAITRDRDVWYGYTF
j_call: TRBJ2-5; clone_size: NA; d_call: TRBD1; v_call: TRBV7-6; cdr3_nt: TGTGCCAGCAGCTTAGTGGGACAGGGATTATCATCCGAGACCCAGTACTTC; cdr3_aa: CASSLVGQGLSSETQYF
j_call: TRBJ2-1; clone_size: NA; d_call: TRBD2; v_call: TRBV7-9; cdr3_nt: TGTGCCAGCAGCGCCTCTAGCGGACACTCCTACAATGAGCAGTTCTTC; cdr3_aa: CASSASSGHSYNEQFF
j_call: TRBJ2-6; clone_size: NA; d_call: NA; v_call: TRBV7-9; cdr3_nt: TGTGCCAGCATTCCGTCTGGGGCCAACGTCCTGACTTTC; cdr3_aa: CASIPSGANVLTF
j_call: TRBJ1-4; clone_size: NA; d_call: TRBD1; v_call: TRBV11-2; cdr3_nt: TGTGCCAGCAGCCCCCCGGACAGGCGCGGCGAAAAACTGTTTTTT; cdr3_aa: CASSPPDRRGEKLFF
j_call: TRBJ2-7; clone_size: NA; d_call: TRBD1; v_call: TRBV4-1; cdr3_nt: TGCGCCAGCAGCTCCCGACAGGGGGGCTCCTACGAGCAGTACTTC; cdr3_aa: CASSSRQGGSYEQYF
j_call: TRBJ2-1; clone_size: NA; d_call: NA; v_call: TRBV6-5; cdr3_nt: TGTGCCAGCAGACAATCAGCGGGCTCCTACAATGAGCAGTTCTTC; cdr3_aa: CASRQSAGSYNEQFF
j_call: TRBJ2-7; clone_size: once; d_call: NA; v_call: TRBV5-4; cdr3_nt: TGTGCCAGCAGCCTAAGGGGATACGAGCAGTACTTC; cdr3_aa: CASSLRGYEQYF
j_call: TRBJ1-3; clone_size: few; d_call: TRBD1; v_call: TRBV10-3; cdr3_nt: TGTGCCATCAGTGACCCCCGACAGGGTGGAAACACCATATATTTT; cdr3_aa: CAISDPRQGGNTIYF
j_call: TRBJ1-2; clone_size: NA; d_call: TRBD1; v_call: TRBV5-1; cdr3_nt: TGCGCCAGCAGCTGGGGGGACAGGGGCGACTATGGCTACACCTTC; cdr3_aa: CASSWGDRGDYGYTF
j_call: TRBJ2-2; clone_size: NA; d_call: TRBD2; v_call: TRBV5-6; cdr3_nt: TGTGCCAGCAGCTTCTTTAGCGGGAGGGCCCGGGACACCGGGGAGCTGTTTTTT; cdr3_aa: CASSFFSGRARDTGELFF
j_call: TRBJ1-1; clone_size: NA; d_call: NA; v_call: TRBV3-1/TRBV3-2; cdr3_nt: TGTGCCAGCAGCCCCCAGGGGTGGGTCACTGAAGCTTTCTTT; cdr3_aa: CASSPQGWVTEAFF
j_call: TRBJ2-1; clone_size: NA; d_call: TRBD2; v_call: TRBV7-6; cdr3_nt: TGTGCCAGCAGCTTCGGGACTAGCGGGGACGGGGATGAGCAGTTCTTC; cdr3_aa: CASSFGTSGDGDEQFF
j_call: TRBJ1-1; clone_size: NA; d_call: TRBD1; v_call: TRBV14; cdr3_nt: TGTGCCAGCAGCCAAGCCCGGGACAGCCTAAACACTGAAGCTTTCTTT; cdr3_aa: CASSQARDSLNTEAFF
j_call: TRBJ1-2; clone_size: NA; d_call: TRBD1; v_call: TRBV18; cdr3_nt: TGTGCCAGCTCACCGGACAGGGACTATGGCTACACCTTC; cdr3_aa: CASSPDRDYGYTF
j_call: TRBJ2-5; clone_size: NA; d_call: NA; v_call: TRBV24-1; cdr3_nt: TGTGCCACCAGTGTCGCGGGCGGGGGCGAGGAGACCCAGTACTTC; cdr3_aa: CATSVAGGGEETQYF
j_call: TRBJ2-1; clone_size: NA; d_call: TRBD2; v_call: TRBV10-3; cdr3_nt: TGTGCCATCAGTGAGAGAGCGGGAGGAGAGAATGAGCAGTTCTTC; cdr3_aa: CAISERAGGENEQFF
j_call: TRBJ1-4; clone_size: NA; d_call: NA; v_call: TRBV2; cdr3_nt: TGTGCCAGCAGTGATCAGCGGGGGGGGCGGGTGTTTGCAACTAATGAAAAACTGTTTTTT; cdr3_aa: CASSDQRGGRVFATNEKLFF
j_call: TRBJ1-2; clone_size: NA; d_call: TRBD1; v_call: TRBV18; cdr3_nt: TGTGCCAGCTCAGCCTCCGGGACAGACTATAACTATGGCTACACCTTC; cdr3_aa: CASSASGTDYNYGYTF
j_call: TRBJ1-1; clone_size: NA; d_call: NA; v_call: TRBV2; cdr3_nt: TGTGCCAGCAGTGGACAGACGACTGAAGCTTTCTTT; cdr3_aa: CASSGQTTEAFF
j_call: TRBJ1-4; clone_size: NA; d_call: NA; v_call: TRBV18; cdr3_nt: TGTGCCAGCTCACCACTAGTTGTACAGTCTAATGAAAAACTGTTTTTT; cdr3_aa: CASSPLVVQSNEKLFF
j_call: TRBJ2-5; clone_size: NA; d_call: NA; v_call: TRBV4-2; cdr3_nt: TGTGCCAGCAGCCATAGCGGTCTACAAGAGACCCAGTACTTC; cdr3_aa: CASSHSGLQETQYF
j_call: TRBJ2-3; clone_size: NA; d_call: NA; v_call: TRBV6-5; cdr3_nt: TGTGCCAGCAGTTTCACCGGGACACTAGGAGCAGATACGCAGTATTTT; cdr3_aa: CASSFTGTLGADTQYF
j_call: TRBJ2-1; clone_size: NA; d_call: NA; v_call: TRBV21-1; cdr3_nt: TGTGCCAGCAGCAAACAACAGGCGGGAGGGCCGGTCAATGAGCAGTTCTTC; cdr3_aa: CASSKQQAGGPVNEQFF
j_call: TRBJ1-4; clone_size: NA; d_call: NA; v_call: TRBV18; cdr3_nt: TGTGCCAGCTCTAGGACACCAGGGTTTGGTGAAAAACTGTTTTTT; cdr3_aa: CASSRTPGFGEKLFF
j_call: TRBJ1-1; clone_size: few; d_call: NA; v_call: TRBV4-3; cdr3_nt: TGCGCCAGCAGCCAAGATCTAAACGGGAACACTGAAGCTTTCTTT; cdr3_aa: CASSQDLNGNTEAFF
j_call: TRBJ2-7; clone_size: NA; d_call: NA; v_call: TRBV19; cdr3_nt: TGTGCCAGTAGTAGAGTCCTTTCTTACTACGAGCAGTACTTC; cdr3_aa: CASSRVLSYYEQYF
j_call: TRBJ2-7; clone_size: NA; d_call: TRBD2; v_call: TRBV7-9; cdr3_nt: TGTGCCAGCAGCGCCCTGCCGGGGGGGCTTTACGAGCAGTACTTC; cdr3_aa: CASSALPGGLYEQYF
j_call: TRBJ2-3; clone_size: NA; d_call: NA; v_call: TRBV24-1; cdr3_nt: TGTGCCACCCAACCCACGGGGGTCCCGAAGGCAGATACGCAGTATTTT; cdr3_aa: CATQPTGVPKADTQYF
j_call: TRBJ1-1; clone_size: NA; d_call: TRBD1; v_call: TRBV30; cdr3_nt: TGTGCCTGGAGTGGCGGGACAGGGGGCTGGAACACTGAAGCTTTCTTT; cdr3_aa: CAWSGGTGGWNTEAFF
j_call: TRBJ1-3; clone_size: NA; d_call: NA; v_call: TRBV30; cdr3_nt: TGTGCCTGGACCCAGTCGAACACCATATATTTT; cdr3_aa: CAWTQSNTIYF
j_call: TRBJ2-7; clone_size: NA; d_call: NA; v_call: TRBV3-1/TRBV3-2; cdr3_nt: TGTGCCAGCAGCCTAGGGGGGGTACAGTTCGCCTACGAGCAGTACTTC; cdr3_aa: CASSLGGVQFAYEQYF
j_call: TRBJ2-7; clone_size: NA; d_call: NA; v_call: TRBV5-4; cdr3_nt: TGTGCCAGCAGCTTCGGGGATGCCTACGAGCAGTACTTC; cdr3_aa: CASSFGDAYEQYF
j_call: TRBJ1-2; clone_size: NA; d_call: TRBD1; v_call: TRBV5-1; cdr3_nt: TGCGCCAGCAGCTGGGGACAGGGCACATATGGCTACACCTTC; cdr3_aa: CASSWGQGTYGYTF
j_call: TRBJ1-4; clone_size: NA; d_call: NA; v_call: TRBV4-2; cdr3_nt: TGTGCCAGCAGCCAAAGGGGTCGCACTAATGAAAAACTGTTTTTT; cdr3_aa: CASSQRGRTNEKLFF
j_call: TRBJ2-1; clone_size: NA; d_call: TRBD2; v_call: TRBV6-4; cdr3_nt: TGTGCCAGCAGTGATTCGACTAGCGGGACAACCAATGAGCAGTTCTTC; cdr3_aa: CASSDSTSGTTNEQFF
j_call: TRBJ2-3; clone_size: NA; d_call: NA; v_call: TRBV27; cdr3_nt: TGTGCCAGCAGTTTTGGTGGGGCTAGCACAGATACGCAGTATTTT; cdr3_aa: CASSFGGASTDTQYF
j_call: TRBJ1-5; clone_size: NA; d_call: NA; v_call: TRBV5-5; cdr3_nt: TGTGCCAGCAGCTTGGACAGTCAAAATCAGCCCCAGCATTTT; cdr3_aa: CASSLDSQNQPQHF
j_call: TRBJ2-3; clone_size: NA; d_call: NA; v_call: TRBV10-1; cdr3_nt: TGCGCCAGCAGTGAGGGCGGGGTGAGGACAGATACGCAGTATTTT; cdr3_aa: CASSEGGVRTDTQYF
j_call: TRBJ2-7; clone_size: NA; d_call: TRBD1; v_call: TRBV7-6; cdr3_nt: TGTGCCAGCAGCTCCCAACAGGGGTCCTACGAGCAGTACTTC; cdr3_aa: CASSSQQGSYEQYF
j_call: TRBJ2-5; clone_size: NA; d_call: NA; v_call: TRBV5-4; cdr3_nt: TGTGCCAGCAGCGCCAGACATAGAGCGGATCAAGAGACCCAGTACTTC; cdr3_aa: CASSARHRADQETQYF
j_call: TRBJ2-1; clone_size: NA; d_call: TRBD2; v_call: TRBV13; cdr3_nt: TGTGCCAGCAGCCACCGGACTAGCGGGAGTAATGAGCAGTTCTTC; cdr3_aa: CASSHRTSGSNEQFF
j_call: TRBJ1-4; clone_size: NA; d_call: NA; v_call: TRBV6-2/TRBV6-3; cdr3_nt: TGTGCCAGCAGTTACTCGATGTTGGGCCAGACTACTGAAAAACTGTTTTTT; cdr3_aa: CASSYSMLGQTTEKLFF
j_call: TRBJ2-5; clone_size: once; d_call: TRBD2; v_call: TRBV7-2; cdr3_nt: TGTGCCAGCAGCCCCGGACTAGCGGGAGGGGTGGAGACCCAGTACTTC; cdr3_aa: CASSPGLAGGVETQYF
j_call: TRBJ1-3; clone_size: NA; d_call: NA; v_call: TRBV6-5; cdr3_nt: TGTGCCAGCAGTTACTCGTACAGGGATGTTGACACCATATATTTT; cdr3_aa: CASSYSYRDVDTIYF
j_call: TRBJ2-7; clone_size: NA; d_call: TRBD1; v_call: TRBV5-5; cdr3_nt: TGTGCCAGCAGCTGGGGGACAGGAAATCACGAGCAGTACTTC; cdr3_aa: CASSWGTGNHEQYF
j_call: TRBJ2-1; clone_size: NA; d_call: NA; v_call: TRBV7-9; cdr3_nt: TGTGCCAGCAGCCCCACGGGGATTGGGGACAATGAGCAGTTCTTC; cdr3_aa: CASSPTGIGDNEQFF
j_call: TRBJ2-5; clone_size: NA; d_call: TRBD2; v_call: TRBV27; cdr3_nt: TGTGCCAGCAGTTTAGTGCTAGCGGGAGGGCCGGAGACCCAGTACTTC; cdr3_aa: CASSLVLAGGPETQYF
j_call: TRBJ1-2; clone_size: NA; d_call: TRBD1; v_call: TRBV6-1; cdr3_nt: TGTGCCAGCAGTGACACGGGACAGGGGGCGTTTGGCTACACCTTC; cdr3_aa: CASSDTGQGAFGYTF
j_call: TRBJ1-1; clone_size: NA; d_call: TRBD1; v_call: TRBV7-9; cdr3_nt: TGTGCCAGCAGGAGGACAGGGATTGGGAGCACTGAAGCTTTCTTT; cdr3_aa: CASRRTGIGSTEAFF
j_call: TRBJ2-1; clone_size: NA; d_call: TRBD1; v_call: TRBV9; cdr3_nt: TGTGCCAGCAGCGACTCTCTGACAGGGGGCCTTTACAATGAGCAGTTCTTC; cdr3_aa: CASSDSLTGGLYNEQFF
j_call: TRBJ2-4; clone_size: NA; d_call: TRBD1; v_call: TRBV6-5; cdr3_nt: TGTGCCAGCAGTTCGCCGGCCGGGACAGGGGCGTACATTCAGTACTTC; cdr3_aa: CASSSPAGTGAYIQYF
j_call: TRBJ2-7; clone_size: NA; d_call: TRBD2; v_call: TRBV5-6; cdr3_nt: TGTGCCAGCAGCGGAGCGGGGGCCGCTGGTGAGCAGTACTTC; cdr3_aa: CASSGAGAAGEQYF
j_call: TRBJ1-6; clone_size: NA; d_call: NA; v_call: TRBV1; cdr3_nt: TGCACCAGCAGCCAAGAGGGACAGGGTGGGAGGAGCTCCTATAATTCACCCCTCCACTTT; cdr3_aa: CTSSQEGQGGRSSYNSPLHF
j_call: TRBJ2-1; clone_size: NA; d_call: NA; v_call: TRBV9; cdr3_nt: TGTGCCAGCAGGCGGACTGAATTCGATGAGCAGTTCTTC; cdr3_aa: CASRRTEFDEQFF
j_call: TRBJ2-5; clone_size: few; d_call: NA; v_call: TRBV24-1; cdr3_nt: TGTGCCACCAGTGACGGGTACGACGAGACCCAGTACTTC; cdr3_aa: CATSDGYDETQYF